The clone carrying this T cell receptor (beta chain) was seen just once. These data belong to a study of CD8 T cells in Susac syndrome. The CDR3 loop spans 18 amino acids. V was pared by 1 base and J by 1 base, with 13 bases of the junction left unmatched. Reverse transcription of roughly 0.5 to 1 ug RNA was carried out with random hexamers. Each CDR3 protein is one row after TCRdb ran MiXCR on the immunoSEQ multiplex PCR reads. The data show roughly 110,000 distinct CDR3 sequences, 94% seen once. V is TRBV23-1 and J is TRBJ2-7; 7 bases agree with TRBD2. TRBV23-1 is designated an ORF whose function remains uncertain. This sequence was found in a human donor with Susac syndrome. Sequencing used CD8+ T cells from PBMCs. For the CDR3, the DNA is TGCGCCAGCAGTCAATGGGGCCGAGCGGGGCGACGGTCCTACGAGCAGTACTTC. Encoded protein: CASSQWGRAGRRSYEQYF.